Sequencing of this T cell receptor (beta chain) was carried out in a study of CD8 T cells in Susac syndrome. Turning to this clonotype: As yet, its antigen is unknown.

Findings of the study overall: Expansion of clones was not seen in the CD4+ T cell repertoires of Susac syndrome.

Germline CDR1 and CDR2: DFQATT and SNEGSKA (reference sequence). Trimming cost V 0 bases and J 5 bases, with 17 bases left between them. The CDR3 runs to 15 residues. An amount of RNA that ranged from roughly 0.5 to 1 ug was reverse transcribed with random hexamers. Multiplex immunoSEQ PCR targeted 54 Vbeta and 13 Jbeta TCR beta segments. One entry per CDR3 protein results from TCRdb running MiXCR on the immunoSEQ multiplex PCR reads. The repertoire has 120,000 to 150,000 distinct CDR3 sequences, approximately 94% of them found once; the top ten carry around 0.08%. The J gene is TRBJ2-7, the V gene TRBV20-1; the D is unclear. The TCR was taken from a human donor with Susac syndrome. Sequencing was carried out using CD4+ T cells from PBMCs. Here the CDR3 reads CSARDLFEDHNEQYF. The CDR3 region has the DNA TGCAGTGCTAGAGACTTATTCGAGGATCATAACGAGCAGTACTTC.